The 20 T cell receptor beta chains below come from one sample, sequenced in a study of T cells in Graves' hyperthyroidism and ophthalmopathy. Amplification yielded TCR beta CDR3 regions, with RNA transcripts as the source. RT-PCR in the first round (using the HTBI primer set) targeted the TCR CDR3. TCRdb re-called the multiplex PCR reads with MiXCR, one entry per CDR3 protein. The table has about 700,000 distinct CDR3 sequences, about 14% seen once. The sample was blood. The receptors stem from a young woman with Graves' hyperthyroidism.

Ten or more counts support this clonotype. The chain employs TRBV12-3 or TRBV12-4 and TRBJ2-7; D might be TRBD1 (5 bases). The CDR3 spans 14 residues. V lost 2 bases to trimming and J lost 3 bases, with 11 bases between them. DNA for the CDR3: TGTGCCAGCAGTTTAAAAGGGGTCTACTACGAGCAGTACTTC. This gives the protein CASSLKGVYYEQYF.

This clonotype has more than one count but fewer than ten. The chain links TRBV6-1 to TRBJ2-2; D might be TRBD1 (5 bases). The CDR3 has 15 residues. V shed 5 bases and J shed 0 bases, with 10 bases lying between them. Per germline, CDR1 MNHNS and CDR2 SASEGT. The CDR3 nucleotides are TGTGCCAGCAGTCGACGACAGACGAACACCGGGGAGCTGTTTTTT. It encodes CASSRRQTNTGELFF.

This clonotype appeared many times. DNA of the CDR3: TGTGCCAGCGTCGGGATGACAGGCTCCTACGAGCAGTACTTC. Its protein is CASVGMTGSYEQYF. The rearrangement uses TRBV28 and TRBJ2-7; D might be TRBD1 (6 bases). The CDR3 totals 14 residues. The germline V gene encodes CDR1 MDHEN and CDR2 SYDVKM. V was shortened by 8 bases and J by 0 bases, with 14 bases between the two germline ends.

This clonotype occurred many times. The chain joins TRBV12-3 or TRBV12-4 to TRBJ1-5; D might be TRBD1 (6 bases). The ends were cut back, 2 bases at V and 7 bases at J, with 12 bases in the middle. There are 14 residues in the CDR3. CDR3 sequence (DNA): TGTGCCAGCAGTTTAACAGGGCCCATGCAGCCCCAGCATTTT. The encoded protein is CASSLTGPMQPQHF.

This clonotype has at least ten counts. The CDR3 sequence: CRPADSSGWTNSPLHF. CDR3 coding DNA: TGCAGACCCGCAGACTCGTCGGGATGGACAAATTCACCCCTCCACTTT. V usage is TRBV20-1 and J usage is TRBJ1-6, with D tentatively TRBD1 (5 bases). The germline CDR1 and CDR2 sequences are DFQATT and SNEGSKA (reference sequence). CDR3 size: 16 residues.

This clonotype was counted many times. The gene calls are TRBV3-1 and TRBJ1-1, with a possible D match to TRBD1 (5 bases). The CDR3 sequence is 16 residues long. Germline V gives CDR1 LGHDT, CDR2 YNNKEL (reference sequence). V was pared by 2 bases and J by 0 bases, with 13 bases between. This CDR3 reads CASSQYRQRMNTEAFF. The CDR3 region has the DNA TGTGCCAGCAGCCAATATCGACAGAGGATGAACACTGAAGCTTTCTTT.

This clonotype was seen many times. The gene calls are TRBV11-2 and TRBJ2-4; D possibly corresponds to TRBD2 (5 bases). The CDR3 is 13 residues long. Germline V lookup: CDR1 SGHAT, CDR2 FQNNGV. V lost 3 bases, J lost 6 bases, and 9 bases lay in between. The chain's CDR3 is CASSFGRGNIQYF. Written as DNA, the CDR3 is TGTGCCAGCAGCTTTGGACGGGGAAACATTCAGTACTTC.

In its sample, this clonotype was seen many times. The chain recombines TRBV2 with TRBJ2-5; D might be TRBD2 (6 bases). V was cut by 1 base and J by 4 bases, with 13 bases left in between. The CDR3 is 15 amino acids. CDR1 and CDR2 from the germline V gene are SNHLY and FYNNEI. CDR3 residues: CASSEGRRGIETQYF. CDR3 DNA sequence: TGTGCCAGCAGTGAAGGAAGACGGGGGATAGAGACCCAGTACTTC.

Points on this clonotype: A junction end diverges from the germline sequence, so it may reflect a read error. This rearrangement joins TRBV7-9 to TRBJ1-1; D is uncertain. The length of the CDR3 is 17 residues. Looked up from germline, CDR1 is SEHNR and CDR2 is FQNEAQ (reference sequence). The CDR3: CASSLATAFIVRTEALF. The CDR3, as DNA: TGTGCCAGCAGCTTAGCCACAGCATTCATCGTGCGGACTGAAGCTCTCTTT.

This clonotype has only a few counts. V and J are TRBV3-1 and TRBJ2-7; D is uncertain. Trimming stripped 2 bases from V and 3 bases from J, with 20 bases between. CDR1 is LGHDT and CDR2 is YNNKEL in the germline V gene (reference sequence). The length of the CDR3 is 17 residues. The CDR3 DNA reads as TGTGCCAGCAGCCAAAACCTAGGACCTCTTCCATTCTACGAGCAGTACTTC. Translation: CASSQNLGPLPFYEQYF.

This clonotype was observed a handful of times. The chain is built from TRBV30 and TRBJ2-2; D gene unclear. Looked up from germline, CDR1 is GTSNPN and CDR2 is SVGIG (reference sequence). The V gene lost 2 bases and the J gene lost 13 bases, with 17 bases spanning the gap. The CDR3 runs to 13 residues. The CDR3 DNA follows: TGTGCCTGGAGTCCCGGGCCCGGACGATGGCTGTTTTTT. Residues: CAWSPGPGRWLFF. Based on the CDR3 plus reference TRBV30 and TRBJ2-2, the full variable domain is SQTIHQWPATLVQPVGSPLSLECTVEGTSNPNLYWYRQAAGRGLQLLFYSVGIGQISSEVPQNLSASRPQDRQFILSSKKLLLSDSGFYLCAWSPGPGRWLFFGEGSRLTVL.

The J gene is TRBJ2-7, the V gene TRBV7-9; the D is unclear. CDR1 is SEHNR and CDR2 is FQNEAQ in the germline V gene (reference sequence). The CDR3 has 14 amino acids. Trimming left V 5 bases short and J 2 bases short, with 13 bases between. CDR3 DNA sequence: TGTGCCAGCAGCCCACCCTGGTTGGCCTACGAGCAGTACTTC. This codes for CASSPPWLAYEQYF.

The CDR3 is CALGPQNTGELFF. DNA for the CDR3: TGTGCCCTGGGACCGCAGAACACCGGGGAGCTGTTTTTT. This chain joins TRBV28 and TRBJ2-2; D is tentatively TRBD1 or TRBD2 (5 bases each). The CDR3 runs to 13 residues. V lost 11 bases and J 1 base, leaving 11 bases between the germline ends. Looked up from germline, CDR1 is MDHEN and CDR2 is SYDVKM.

V gene TRBV9 combines with J gene TRBJ1-1; perhaps TRBD1 as D (6 bases). The CDR3 consists of 15 residues. The V gene lost 0 bases and the J gene lost 5 bases, with 14 bases spanning the gap. In germline, CDR1 is SGDLS, CDR2 YYNGEE. The CDR3 nucleotides read TGTGCCAGCAGCGTAGAGGGGGGGGGGGGAACTGAAGCTTTCTTT. Translation gives CASSVEGGGGTEAFF.

This clonotype was counted at least ten times. The chain links TRBV11-2 to TRBJ2-2, with TRBD1 as a possible D gene (5 bases). This CDR3 spans 14 amino acids. Trimming removed 7 bases at V and 8 bases at J, with 17 bases between. Germline CDR1 is SGHAT and CDR2 is FQNNGV. CDR3 region: CASTQGAGVGELFF. For the CDR3, the DNA is TGTGCCAGCACCCAAGGGGCCGGCGTAGGGGAGCTGTTTTTT. The whole variable domain, remainder taken from reference TRBV11-2 and TRBJ2-2, is EAGVAQSPRYKIIEKRQSVAFWCNPISGHATLYWYQQILGQGPKLLIQFQNNGVVDDSQLPKDRFSAERLKGVDSTLKIQPAKLEDSAVYLCASTQGAGVGELFFGEGSRLTVL.

This clonotype was counted ten times or more. This chain connects TRBV27 to TRBJ1-1, with a weak D call TRBD1 (5 bases). This CDR3 has 14 residues. The germline CDR1 and CDR2 sequences are MNHEY and SMNVEV (reference sequence). With 4 bases removed from V and 4 bases from J, the gap between germline ends came to 13 bases. This chain's CDR3 is CASSSLQGATEAFF. For the CDR3, the DNA is TGTGCCAGCAGTTCCCTCCAGGGAGCCACTGAAGCTTTCTTT.

This clonotype came up a few times. V and J are TRBV6-5 and TRBJ2-1; D remains ambiguous. The germline gives CDR1 MNHEY, CDR2 SVGAGI. The CDR3 contains 12 residues. Trimming took 3 bases from V and 8 from J, leaving 8 bases between them. The CDR3 DNA reads TGTGCCAGCAGTTATACCCTCGATGAGCAGTTCTTC. Amino acids: CASSYTLDEQFF.

The sample holds a few counts of this clonotype. This may come from a read error, since a much larger clone is one base off. This chain connects TRBV11-2 to TRBJ2-3, with 8 bases matching TRBD1. This CDR3 has 16 amino acids. Germline V gives CDR1 SGHAT, CDR2 FQNNGV. Trimming cost V 4 bases and J 3 bases; bases outside gene matches: 9. DNA for the CDR3: TGTGCCAGCAGCTCTGGGGCAGGGGGCGCGACAGATACGCAGTATTTT. Protein: CASSSGAGGATDTQYF. The variable domain in full, completed from reference TRBV11-2 and TRBJ2-3, reads EAGVAQSPRYKIIEKRQSVAFWCNPISGHATLYWYQQILGQGPKLLIQFQNNGVVDDSQLPKDRFSAERLKGVDSTLKIQPAKLEDSAVYLCASSSGAGGATDTQYFGPGTRLTVL.

V usage is TRBV7-9 and J usage is TRBJ1-4; TRBD1 aligns across 9 bases. This CDR3 is 19 amino acids long. V shed 3 bases and J 1 base; nucleotides not matched to a gene: 12. Looked up from germline, CDR1 is SEHNR and CDR2 is FQNEAQ (reference sequence). The DNA of the CDR3 is TGTGCCAGCAGCTTCAGACTCACAGGGGGCGGCGGAACTAATGAAAAACTGTTTTTT. As protein: CASSFRLTGGGGTNEKLFF.

V gene TRBV7-3 combines with J gene TRBJ2-2, with 8 bases fitting TRBD2. V dropped 5 bases and J dropped 6; count of bases not matched to a gene: 11. The CDR3 consists of 16 residues. CDR1 SGHTA and CDR2 FQGTGA come from the germline V gene. In DNA form, the CDR3 reads TGTGCCAGCAGCCCGATCCCGGGAGGGCCATCCGGGGAGCTGTTTTTT. It codes for CASSPIPGGPSGELFF.